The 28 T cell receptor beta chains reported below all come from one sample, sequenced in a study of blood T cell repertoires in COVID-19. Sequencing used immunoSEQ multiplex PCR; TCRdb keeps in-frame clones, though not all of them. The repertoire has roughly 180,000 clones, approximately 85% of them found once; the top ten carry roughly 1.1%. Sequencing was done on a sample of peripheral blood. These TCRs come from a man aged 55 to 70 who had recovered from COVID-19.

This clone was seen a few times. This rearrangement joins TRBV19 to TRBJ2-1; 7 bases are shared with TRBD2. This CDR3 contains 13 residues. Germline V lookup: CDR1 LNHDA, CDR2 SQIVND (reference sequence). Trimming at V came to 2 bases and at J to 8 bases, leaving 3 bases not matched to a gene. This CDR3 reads CASSIPGRDEQFF. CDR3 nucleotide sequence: TGTGCCAGTAGTATACCGGGGAGGGATGAGCAGTTCTTC. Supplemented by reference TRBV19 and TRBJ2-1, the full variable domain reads DGGITQSPKYLFRKEGQNVTLSCEQNLNHDAMYWYRQDPGQGLRLIYYSQIVNDFQKGDIAEGYSVSREKKESFPLTVTSAQKNPTAFYLCASSIPGRDEQFFGPGTRLTVL.

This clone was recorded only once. In DNA form, the CDR3 reads TGCAGCGCTGGAGACCTTAATGAAAAACTGTTTTTT. Amino acid sequence: CSAGDLNEKLFF. The chain recombines TRBV29-1 with TRBJ1-4; no clear D. The V gene lost 7 bases and the J gene lost 4 bases, with 10 bases spanning the gap. The CDR3 totals 12 residues. Germline V gene data show CDR1 as SQVTM and CDR2 as ANQGSEA.

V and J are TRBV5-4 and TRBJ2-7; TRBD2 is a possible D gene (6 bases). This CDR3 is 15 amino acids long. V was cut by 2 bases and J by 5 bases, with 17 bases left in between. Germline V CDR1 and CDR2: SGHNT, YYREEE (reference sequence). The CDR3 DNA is TGTGCCAGCAGCTTTTGGGACTCCCCGTGGGACGAGCAGTACTTC. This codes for CASSFWDSPWDEQYF.

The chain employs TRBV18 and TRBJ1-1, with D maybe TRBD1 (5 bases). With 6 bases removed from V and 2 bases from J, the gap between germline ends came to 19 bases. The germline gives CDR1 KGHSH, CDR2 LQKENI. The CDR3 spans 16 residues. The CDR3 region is CASSPKGFQGNTEAFF. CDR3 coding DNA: TGTGCCAGCTCTCCAAAGGGGTTTCAGGGAAACACTGAAGCTTTCTTT.

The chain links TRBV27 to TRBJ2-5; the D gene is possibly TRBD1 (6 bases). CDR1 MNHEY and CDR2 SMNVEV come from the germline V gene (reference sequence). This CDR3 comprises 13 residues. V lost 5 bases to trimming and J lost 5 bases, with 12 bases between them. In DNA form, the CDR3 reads TGTGCCAGCAGTCTAACAGGGATCGAGACCCAGTACTTC. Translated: CASSLTGIETQYF.

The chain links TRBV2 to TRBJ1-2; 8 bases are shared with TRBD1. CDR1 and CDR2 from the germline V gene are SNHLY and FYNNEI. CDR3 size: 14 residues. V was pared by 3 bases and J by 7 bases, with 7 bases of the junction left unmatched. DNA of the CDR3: TGTGCCAGCAGTGACCCGGGACAGGTTCGTGGCTACACCTTC. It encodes CASSDPGQVRGYTF.

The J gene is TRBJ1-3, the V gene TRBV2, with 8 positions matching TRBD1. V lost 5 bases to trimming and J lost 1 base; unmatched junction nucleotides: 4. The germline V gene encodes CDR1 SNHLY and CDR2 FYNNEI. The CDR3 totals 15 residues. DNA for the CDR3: TGTGCCAGCAGTCCCTGGACAGGGTCTGGAAACACCATATATTTT. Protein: CASSPWTGSGNTIYF.

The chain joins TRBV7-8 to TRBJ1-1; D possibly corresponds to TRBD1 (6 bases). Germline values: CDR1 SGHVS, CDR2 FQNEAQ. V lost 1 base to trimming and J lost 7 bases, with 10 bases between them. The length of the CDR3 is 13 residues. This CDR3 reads CASSLGTDNEAFF. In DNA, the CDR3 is TGTGCCAGCAGCTTAGGGACAGACAATGAAGCTTTCTTT. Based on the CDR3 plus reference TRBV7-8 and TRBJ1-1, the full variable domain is GAGVSQSPRYKVAKRGQDVALRCDPISGHVSLFWYQQALGQGPEFLTYFQNEAQLDKSGLPSDRFFAERPEGSVSTLKIQRTQQEDSAVYLCASSLGTDNEAFFGQGTRLTVV.

CDR3 nucleotides: TGCAGCGTTGAACTAGCCGGCACAGATACGCAGTATTTT. This encodes CSVELAGTDTQYF. The chain couples TRBV29-1 to TRBJ2-3; perhaps TRBD2 as D (5 bases). Between the trimmed V and J ends, which lost 2 bases and 1 base, there was a span of 7 bases. Germline-derived CDR1 and CDR2 are SQVTM and ANQGSEA. The CDR3 runs to 13 residues.

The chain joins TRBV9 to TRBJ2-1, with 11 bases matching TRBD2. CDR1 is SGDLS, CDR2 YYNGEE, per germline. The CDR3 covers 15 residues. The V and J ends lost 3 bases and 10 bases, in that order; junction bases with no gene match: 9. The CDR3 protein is CASSATSGVAHEQFF. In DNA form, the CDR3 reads TGTGCCAGCAGCGCGACTAGCGGGGTTGCTCACGAGCAGTTCTTC.

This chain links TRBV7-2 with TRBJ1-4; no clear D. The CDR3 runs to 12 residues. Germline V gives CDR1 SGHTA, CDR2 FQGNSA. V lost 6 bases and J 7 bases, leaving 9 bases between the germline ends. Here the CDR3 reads CASSSPGEKLFF. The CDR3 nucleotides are TGTGCCAGCAGTTCTCCGGGTGAAAAACTGTTTTTT.

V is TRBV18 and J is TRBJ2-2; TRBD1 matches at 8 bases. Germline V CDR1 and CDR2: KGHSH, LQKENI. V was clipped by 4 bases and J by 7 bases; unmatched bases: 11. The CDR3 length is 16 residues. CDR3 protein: CASSLRAGGADGELFF. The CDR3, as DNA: TGTGCCAGCTCACTTCGTGCAGGGGGCGCTGACGGGGAGCTGTTTTTT. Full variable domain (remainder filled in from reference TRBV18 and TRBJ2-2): NAGVMQNPRHLVRRRGQEARLRCSPMKGHSHVYWYRQLPEEGLKFMVYLQKENIIDESGMPKERFSAEFPKEGPSILRIQQVVRGDSAAYFCASSLRAGGADGELFFGEGSRLTVL.

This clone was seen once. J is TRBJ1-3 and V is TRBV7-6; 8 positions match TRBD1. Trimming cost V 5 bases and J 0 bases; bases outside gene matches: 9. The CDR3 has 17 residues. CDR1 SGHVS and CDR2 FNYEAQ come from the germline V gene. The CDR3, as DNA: TGTGCCAGCAGCGCCTTACGACAGGGGAGCTCTGGAAACACCATATATTTT. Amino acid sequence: CASSALRQGSSGNTIYF. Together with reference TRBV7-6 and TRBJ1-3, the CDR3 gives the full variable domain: GAGVSQSPRYKVTKRGQDVALRCDPISGHVSLYWYRQALGQGPEFLTYFNYEAQQDKSGLPNDRFSAERPEGSISTLTIQRTEQRDSAMYRCASSALRQGSSGNTIYFGEGSWLTVV.

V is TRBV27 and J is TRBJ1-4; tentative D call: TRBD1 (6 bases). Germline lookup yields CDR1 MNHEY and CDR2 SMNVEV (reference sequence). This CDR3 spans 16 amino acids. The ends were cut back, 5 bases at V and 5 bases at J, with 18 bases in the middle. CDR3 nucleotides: TGTGCCAGCAGTCCTCCCCCGGGACAAGTGAATGAAAAACTGTTTTTT. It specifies CASSPPPGQVNEKLFF.

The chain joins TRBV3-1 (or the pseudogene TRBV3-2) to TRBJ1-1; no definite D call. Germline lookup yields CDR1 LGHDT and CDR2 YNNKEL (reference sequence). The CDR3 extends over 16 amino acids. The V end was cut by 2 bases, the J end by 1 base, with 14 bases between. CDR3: CASSQLAQSSNTEAFF. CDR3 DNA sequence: TGTGCCAGCAGCCAACTGGCCCAGTCCTCGAACACTGAAGCTTTCTTT.

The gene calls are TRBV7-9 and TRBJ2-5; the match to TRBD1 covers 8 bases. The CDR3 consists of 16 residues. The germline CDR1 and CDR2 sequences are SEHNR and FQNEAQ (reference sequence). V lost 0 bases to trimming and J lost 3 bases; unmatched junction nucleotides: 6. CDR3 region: CASSLARGRGEETQYF. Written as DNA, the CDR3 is TGTGCCAGCAGCTTAGCCAGGGGGCGCGGGGAAGAGACCCAGTACTTC.

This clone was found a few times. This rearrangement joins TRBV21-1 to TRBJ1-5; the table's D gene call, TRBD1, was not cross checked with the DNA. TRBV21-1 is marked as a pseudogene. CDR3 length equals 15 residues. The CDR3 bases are TGTGCCAGCAGCAAACGCCACAGGGGGCAACAGCCCCAGCATTTT. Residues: CASSKRHRGQQPQHF.

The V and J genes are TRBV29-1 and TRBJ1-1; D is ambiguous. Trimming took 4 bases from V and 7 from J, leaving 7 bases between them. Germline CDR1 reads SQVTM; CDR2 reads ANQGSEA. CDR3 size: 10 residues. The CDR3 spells CSVGRGEAFF. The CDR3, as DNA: TGCAGCGTTGGACGGGGTGAAGCTTTCTTT. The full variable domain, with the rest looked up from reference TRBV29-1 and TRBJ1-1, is SAVISQKPSRDICQRGTSLTIQCQVDSQVTMMFWYRQQPGQSLTLIATANQGSEATYESGFVIDKFPISRPNLTFSTLTVSNMSPEDSSIYLCSVGRGEAFFGQGTRLTVV.

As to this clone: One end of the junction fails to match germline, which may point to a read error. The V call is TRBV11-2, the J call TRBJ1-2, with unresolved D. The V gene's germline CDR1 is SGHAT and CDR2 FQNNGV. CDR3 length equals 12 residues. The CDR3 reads CASSLVNEGRSF. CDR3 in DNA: TGTGCCAGCAGCTTAGTAAATGAGGGTAGGAGCTTC.

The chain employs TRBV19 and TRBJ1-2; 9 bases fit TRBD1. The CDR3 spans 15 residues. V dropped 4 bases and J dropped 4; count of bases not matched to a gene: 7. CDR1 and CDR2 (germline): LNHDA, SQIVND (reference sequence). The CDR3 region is CASSRGQGEVYGYTF. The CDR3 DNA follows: TGTGCCAGTAGTAGGGGACAGGGTGAGGTCTATGGCTACACCTTC. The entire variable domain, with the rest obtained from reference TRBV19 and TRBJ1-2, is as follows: DGGITQSPKYLFRKEGQNVTLSCEQNLNHDAMYWYRQDPGQGLRLIYYSQIVNDFQKGDIAEGYSVSREKKESFPLTVTSAQKNPTAFYLCASSRGQGEVYGYTFGSGTRLTVV.

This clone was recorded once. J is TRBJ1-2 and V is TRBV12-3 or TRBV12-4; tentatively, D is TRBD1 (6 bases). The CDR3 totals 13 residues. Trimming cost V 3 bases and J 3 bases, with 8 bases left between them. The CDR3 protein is CASSFRGDYGYTF. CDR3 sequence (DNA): TGTGCCAGCAGTTTCAGGGGCGACTATGGCTACACCTTC.

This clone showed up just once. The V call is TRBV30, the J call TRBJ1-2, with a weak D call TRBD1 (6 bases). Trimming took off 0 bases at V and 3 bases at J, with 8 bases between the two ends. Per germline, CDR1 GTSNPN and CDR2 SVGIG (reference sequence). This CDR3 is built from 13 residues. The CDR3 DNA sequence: TGTGCCTGGAGTGTAGGGGGGGACTATGGCTACACCTTC. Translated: CAWSVGGDYGYTF.

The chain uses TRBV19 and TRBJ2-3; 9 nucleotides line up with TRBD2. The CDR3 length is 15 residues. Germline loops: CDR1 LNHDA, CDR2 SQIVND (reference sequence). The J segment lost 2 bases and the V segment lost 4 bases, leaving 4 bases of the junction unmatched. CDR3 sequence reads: CASSKSGGSTDTQYF. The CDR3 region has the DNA TGTGCCAGTAGTAAAAGCGGGGGGTCCACAGATACGCAGTATTTT.

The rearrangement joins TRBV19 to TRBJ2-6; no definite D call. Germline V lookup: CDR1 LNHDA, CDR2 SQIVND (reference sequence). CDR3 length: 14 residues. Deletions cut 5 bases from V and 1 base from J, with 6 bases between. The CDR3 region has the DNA TGTGCCAGTAGTCAACAGTCTGGGGCCAACGTCCTGACTTTC. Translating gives CASSQQSGANVLTF. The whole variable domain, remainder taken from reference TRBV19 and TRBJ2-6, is DGGITQSPKYLFRKEGQNVTLSCEQNLNHDAMYWYRQDPGQGLRLIYYSQIVNDFQKGDIAEGYSVSREKKESFPLTVTSAQKNPTAFYLCASSQQSGANVLTFGAGSRLTVL.

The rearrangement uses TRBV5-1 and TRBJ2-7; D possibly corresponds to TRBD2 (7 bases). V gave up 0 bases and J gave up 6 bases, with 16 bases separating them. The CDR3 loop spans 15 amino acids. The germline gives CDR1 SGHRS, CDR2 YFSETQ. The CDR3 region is CASSLEAGAGREQYF. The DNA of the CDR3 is TGCGCCAGCAGCTTGGAGGCGGGGGCAGGGCGCGAGCAGTACTTC.

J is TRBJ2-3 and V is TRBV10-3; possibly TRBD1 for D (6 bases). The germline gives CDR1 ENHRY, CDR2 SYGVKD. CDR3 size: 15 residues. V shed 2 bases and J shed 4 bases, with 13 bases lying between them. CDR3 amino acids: CAISEPTSGADTQYF. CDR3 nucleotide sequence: TGTGCCATCAGTGAGCCGACCTCAGGGGCAGATACGCAGTATTTT.

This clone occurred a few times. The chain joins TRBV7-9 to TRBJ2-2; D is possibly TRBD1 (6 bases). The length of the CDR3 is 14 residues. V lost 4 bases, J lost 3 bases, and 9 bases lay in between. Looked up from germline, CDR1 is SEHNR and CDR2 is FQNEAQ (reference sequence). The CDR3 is CASSWDTYTGELFF. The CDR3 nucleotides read TGTGCCAGCAGCTGGGACACCTACACCGGGGAGCTGTTTTTT.

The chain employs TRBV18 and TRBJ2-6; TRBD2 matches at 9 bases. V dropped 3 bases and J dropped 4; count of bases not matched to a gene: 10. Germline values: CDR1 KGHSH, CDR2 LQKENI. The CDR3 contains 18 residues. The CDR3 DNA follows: TGTGCCAGCTCACCCATGATAGCGGGGGATTCGGGGGCCAACGTCCTGACTTTC. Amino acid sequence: CASSPMIAGDSGANVLTF. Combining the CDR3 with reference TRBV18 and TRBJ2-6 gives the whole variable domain NAGVMQNPRHLVRRRGQEARLRCSPMKGHSHVYWYRQLPEEGLKFMVYLQKENIIDESGMPKERFSAEFPKEGPSILRIQQVVRGDSAAYFCASSPMIAGDSGANVLTFGAGSRLTVL.